This T cell receptor (beta chain) is from a study of cytomegalovirus exposure and HLA in healthy donors. This CDR3 has 17 residues. The J segment lost 3 bases and the V segment lost 2 bases, leaving 8 bases of the junction unmatched. Germline values: CDR1 LNHDA, CDR2 SQIVND (reference sequence). Study-wide results and limits: Association of a missense DCLRE1C variant with TCR beta V- and J-gene trimming was reported in a later analysis. Later analysis indicated greater clonal expansion among HLA-associated TCR beta chains than among equally common other chains. According to an earlier analysis, most TCR beta V segments yielded productive rearrangements about 87% or about 30% of the time.

This clone was counted only a few times. Its antigen is still unknown. At collection, donors were nominally healthy, but unrecorded immune exposures were probable. The PCR had 60 Vbeta and 13 Jbeta primers. Profiled with immunoSEQ multiplex PCR; TCRdb holds only in-frame clones, not every one. The data contain around 120,000 clones, 65% to 80% of them singletons. Specimen: PBMCs. V and J are TRBV19 and TRBJ2-3; 10 nucleotides align to TRBD1. This sequence was found in a man aged 55-75 years in good health and CMV-seropositive. The CDR3, as DNA: TGTGCCAGTAGTATAAAATTCAGGGACAGGGGAACAGATACGCAGTATTTT. It specifies CASSIKFRDRGTDTQYF.